The clone carrying this T cell receptor (beta chain) occurred many times. Antigen: not known. Indicated time point: newly diagnosed GD, antithyroid drugs for less than 3 months. TCR sequences were obtained from RNA taken from PBMCs. Trimming cost V 5 bases and J 4 bases, with 16 bases left between them. CDR1 and CDR2 (germline): GTSNPN, SVGIG (reference sequence). There are 14 residues in the CDR3. The data were obtained in a study of regulatory T cells in long-lasting Graves disease. Findings of the study overall: TRBV28 was favored in persistent disease, as were TRBJ1-2 and TRBJ2-5.

Sequencing libraries for TCR beta were prepared with iRepertoire HTBI primers and Arm-PCR of CDR3 regions. TCRdb itself ran the multiplex PCR reads through MiXCR, one entry per CDR3 protein. The sample has around 460,000 distinct CDR3 sequences; 14% are singletons. This sample was also put to use in a study of T cells in Graves' hyperthyroidism and ophthalmopathy. From that paper: Separation of ophthalmopathy from stable hyperthyroidism was achieved by a 13 V-J model.

The sequence derives from a woman in her forties or fifties with Graves disease. The chain carries TRBV30 and TRBJ2-3; maybe TRBD2 (6 bases). The sequences come from peripheral blood mononuclear cells (PBMCs), collected at new diagnosis, from a patient treated with antithyroid drugs. The CDR3: CAWAAGSRADTQYF. CDR3 DNA: TGTGCCTGGGCTGCGGGGAGTCGGGCAGATACGCAGTATTTT.